The TCR beta chain described here comes from a study of blood T cell repertoires in COVID-19. For the study at large: COVID-19 samples collected from the United States, Italy and Spain covered acute and convalescent phases.

Germline values: CDR1 SQVTM, CDR2 ANQGSEA. The CDR3 is 14 residues long. The germline V and J ends were trimmed by 6 bases and 0 bases, with 12 bases remaining between them. In the original processing: Counts of nucleated cells, estimated from reference gene primer amplification, were obtained. This table comes from immunoSEQ multiplex PCR, and its TCRdb copy is limited to in-frame clones, with some not included. The D gene and trimming were derived from the DNA, and the V and J assignments and clone size from that table. The data hold under 200,000 clones, with around 74% observed a single time. One Seattle source followed patients from active infection through their disease course.

This chain joins TRBV29-1 and TRBJ1-3; D gene uncertain. The sample taken for sequencing was peripheral blood. The clonotype was recovered from a woman aged 55-69 years with COVID-19, enrolled during active disease. CDR3 loop: CSVGTRDSGNTIYF. The CDR3 bases are TGCAGCGTGGGCACACGGGACTCTGGAAACACCATATATTTT.